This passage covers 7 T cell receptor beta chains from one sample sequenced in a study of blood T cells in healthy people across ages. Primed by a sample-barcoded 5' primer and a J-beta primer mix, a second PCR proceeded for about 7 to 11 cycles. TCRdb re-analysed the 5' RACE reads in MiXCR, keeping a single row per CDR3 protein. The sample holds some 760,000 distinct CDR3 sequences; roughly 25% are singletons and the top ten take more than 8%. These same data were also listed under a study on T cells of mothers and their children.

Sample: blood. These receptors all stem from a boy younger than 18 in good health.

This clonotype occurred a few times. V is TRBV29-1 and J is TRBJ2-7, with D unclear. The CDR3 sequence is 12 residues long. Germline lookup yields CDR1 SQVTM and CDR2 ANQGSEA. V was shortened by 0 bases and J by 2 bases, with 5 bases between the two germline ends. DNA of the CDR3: TGCAGCGTTGAAGACAGTACCTACGAGCAGTACTTC. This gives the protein CSVEDSTYEQYF.

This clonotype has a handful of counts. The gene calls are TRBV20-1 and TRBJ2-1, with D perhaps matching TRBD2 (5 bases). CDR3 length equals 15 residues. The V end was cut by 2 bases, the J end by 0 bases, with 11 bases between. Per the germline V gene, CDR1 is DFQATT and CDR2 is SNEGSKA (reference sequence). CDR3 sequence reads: CSARSLVSSYNEQFF. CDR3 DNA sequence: TGCAGTGCTAGATCACTAGTATCCTCCTACAATGAGCAGTTCTTC.

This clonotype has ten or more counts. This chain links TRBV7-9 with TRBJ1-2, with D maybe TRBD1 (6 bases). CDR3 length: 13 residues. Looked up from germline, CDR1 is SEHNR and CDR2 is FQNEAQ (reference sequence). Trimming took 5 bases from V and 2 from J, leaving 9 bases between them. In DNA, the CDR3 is TGTGCCAGCAGCAATACAGGGAACTATGGCTACACCTTC. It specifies CASSNTGNYGYTF.

The CDR3 sequence: CASSLTIPSGTQYF. The CDR3, as DNA: TGTGCCAGCAGTCTAACTATCCCATCGGGTACGCAGTATTTT. The chain links TRBV6-5 to TRBJ2-3; D is ambiguous. Germline CDR1 reads MNHEY; CDR2 reads SVGAGI. The CDR3 runs 14 residues. V shed 5 bases and J shed 8 bases, with 17 bases lying between them.

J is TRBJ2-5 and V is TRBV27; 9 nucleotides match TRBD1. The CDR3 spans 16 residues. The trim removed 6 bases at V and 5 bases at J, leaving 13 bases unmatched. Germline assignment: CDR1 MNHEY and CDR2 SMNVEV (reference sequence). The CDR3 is CASRGITGGGGETQYF. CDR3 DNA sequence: TGTGCCAGCAGAGGCATTACAGGGGGCGGTGGGGAGACCCAGTACTTC.

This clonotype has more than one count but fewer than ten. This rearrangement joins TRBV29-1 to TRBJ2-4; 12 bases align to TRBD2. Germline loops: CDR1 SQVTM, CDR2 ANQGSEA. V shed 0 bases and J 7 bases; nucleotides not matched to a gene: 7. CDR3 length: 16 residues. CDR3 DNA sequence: TGCAGCGTTGAAGATCCTAGCGGGGGGGCTTTGAACATTCAGTACTTC. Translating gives CSVEDPSGGALNIQYF.

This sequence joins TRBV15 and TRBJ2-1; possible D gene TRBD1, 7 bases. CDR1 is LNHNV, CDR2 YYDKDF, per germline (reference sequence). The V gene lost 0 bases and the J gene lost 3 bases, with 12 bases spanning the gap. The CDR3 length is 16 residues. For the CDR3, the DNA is TGTGCCACCAGCAGAGATCAGGGGGGCGGCTACAATGAGCAGTTCTTC. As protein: CATSRDQGGGYNEQFF.